Below, 27 T cell receptor beta chains from the same sample are listed, as sequenced in a study of T cell responses to AZD1222 COVID-19 vaccine. Only in-frame clones appear in the TCRdb table, and some are missing; sequencing was by immunoSEQ multiplex PCR. This sample has around 150,000 clones, with 94% found just once. The source was peripheral blood, collected on day 0 of AZD1222 vaccination. These receptors all come from an adult in good health.

This sequence joins TRBV28 and TRBJ2-1; 8 positions agree with TRBD1. Germline lookup yields CDR1 MDHEN and CDR2 SYDVKM. CDR3 size: 15 residues. V lost 0 bases to trimming and J lost 6 bases; unmatched junction nucleotides: 4. CDR3 nucleotide sequence: TGTGCCAGCAGTTTATGGGGGACAGGAATCAATGAGCAGTTCTTC. This gives the protein CASSLWGTGINEQFF.

This clone has only a few counts. The chain joins TRBV14 to TRBJ2-7, with D possibly TRBD1 on 6 matching bases. With 4 bases removed from V and 9 bases from J, the gap between germline ends came to 10 bases. Germline loops: CDR1 SGHDN, CDR2 FVKESK. The length of the CDR3 is 11 residues. The CDR3 DNA is TGTGCCAGCAGCCTGGGGGCTGCGCAGTACTTC. Translation gives CASSLGAAQYF.

This chain connects TRBV21-1 to TRBJ2-7. TRBV21-1 is recorded as a pseudogene. The CDR3 extends over 9 amino acids. The DNA for the CDR3 is TGTGCCAGCAGCTACGAGCAGTACTTC. It is translated as CASSYEQYF.

Regarding this clone: Other DNA sequences within the sample encode an identical CDR3. V and J are TRBV29-1 and TRBJ1-1; 7 bases line up with TRBD1. The V gene's germline CDR1 is SQVTM and CDR2 ANQGSEA. J was trimmed by 0 bases and V by 6 bases; bases with no gene match: 4. The CDR3 sequence is 13 residues long. The CDR3 here is CSVGQTMNTEAFF. For the CDR3, the DNA is TGCAGCGTGGGACAGACGATGAACACTGAAGCTTTCTTT.

This chain connects TRBV11-1 to TRBJ1-1; TRBD1 is a possible D gene (6 bases). Germline V gene sequence: CDR1 SGHAT, CDR2 FQDESV (reference sequence). The V end lost 0 bases, the J end lost 0 bases, and 14 bases lay between the germline ends. This CDR3 is 17 amino acids long. CDR3 nucleotide sequence: TGTGCCAGCAGCTTAGCCACCAGGGGACACCTGAACACTGAAGCTTTCTTT. Translation: CASSLATRGHLNTEAFF.

This clone showed up just once. This chain joins TRBV7-9 and TRBJ1-6; 8 bases agree with TRBD1. Germline trimming cut 2 bases from V and 7 bases from J; bases unmatched to any gene: 4. The CDR3 runs 15 residues. Germline lookup yields CDR1 SEHNR and CDR2 FQNEAQ (reference sequence). DNA for the CDR3: TGTGCCAGCAGCTTACGGGGACAGGCGAATTCACCCCTCCACTTT. It specifies CASSLRGQANSPLHF.

This chain joins TRBV7-6 and TRBJ2-7; D might be TRBD2 (6 bases). Between the trimmed V and J ends, which lost 5 bases and 4 bases, there was a span of 12 bases. The CDR3 consists of 13 residues. Germline-derived CDR1 and CDR2 are SGHVS and FNYEAQ. CDR3 region: CASSRLDRYEQYF. Written as DNA, the CDR3 is TGTGCCAGCAGCCGACTAGACCGATACGAGCAGTACTTC.

The V call is TRBV3-1 (or the pseudogene TRBV3-2), the J call TRBJ2-5, with 15 bases that match TRBD2. The CDR3 loop spans 17 amino acids. The V segment lost 3 bases and the J segment 5 bases; nucleotides outside the gene matches: 7. The germline CDR1 and CDR2 sequences are LGHDT and YNNKEL (reference sequence). This CDR3 is CASSHKAGTSGRETQYF. The DNA of the CDR3 is TGTGCCAGCAGCCATAAGGCCGGGACTAGCGGGAGGGAGACCCAGTACTTC.

V is TRBV28 and J is TRBJ1-4, with 8 bases that match TRBD1. With V trimmed by 10 bases and J by 7 bases, 11 bases remained unmatched. The CDR3 has 14 residues. Looked up from germline, CDR1 is MDHEN and CDR2 is SYDVKM. The CDR3 coding sequence is TGTGCCACCAAAACCCAGGGGGCTAGTGAAAAACTGTTTTTT. Its protein is CATKTQGASEKLFF.

This clone was observed a handful of times. The genes are TRBV6-5 and TRBJ1-4, with TRBD1 matching 9 bases. The V gene's germline CDR1 is MNHEY and CDR2 SVGAGI. After removal of 7 bases from V and 13 bases from J, the junction contained 16 bases not matched to a gene. The CDR3 sequence is 15 residues long. The CDR3 sequence is CASTLQGQGGYGLFF. The CDR3 DNA follows: TGTGCCAGCACCCTTCAGGGACAGGGAGGTTACGGACTGTTTTTT.

DNA of the CDR3: TGCGCCAGCAGACCGACGGGCTCATACAATGAGCAGTTCTTC. This translates into CASRPTGSYNEQFF. The chain couples TRBV5-1 to TRBJ2-1; the D is unclear. Per germline, CDR1 SGHRS and CDR2 YFSETQ. Trimming left V 5 bases short and J 4 bases short, with 13 bases between. This CDR3 spans 14 amino acids.

The chain couples TRBV28 to TRBJ2-3, with D tentatively TRBD1 or TRBD2 (5 bases each). Trimming took off 5 bases at V and 7 bases at J, with 16 bases between the two ends. From germline, CDR1 is MDHEN and CDR2 SYDVKM. CDR3 size: 14 residues. CDR3 loop: CASSPLSGHNTQYF. CDR3 DNA sequence: TGTGCCAGCAGTCCCCTTTCGGGGCACAATACGCAGTATTTT.

On this clone: A read error may account for a junction end that differs from germline. The J gene is TRBJ1-2, the V gene TRBV18; D possibly corresponds to TRBD1 (6 bases). CDR3 size: 18 residues. The germline V gene has CDR1 KGHSH and CDR2 LQKENI. The CDR3 region has the DNA TGTGCCAGCTCACCAACCGTGGAAAAACAGGGTTGGAACTCTGGCTACACCTTC. It yields the protein CASSPTVEKQGWNSGYTF.

The CDR3 sequence: CATSRGWAVNTEAFF. Written as DNA, the CDR3 is TGTGCCACCAGCAGAGGGTGGGCAGTAAACACTGAAGCTTTCTTT. The V call is TRBV15, the J call TRBJ1-1, with D hard to call. The V and J ends lost 1 base and 2 bases respectively, with 11 bases between them. Germline loops: CDR1 LNHNV, CDR2 YYDKDF (reference sequence). This CDR3 region has 15 residues.

The chain uses TRBV28 and TRBJ1-1; 7 nucleotides align to TRBD1. CDR3 length equals 17 residues. J was trimmed by 4 bases and V by 4 bases; bases with no gene match: 15. The germline gives CDR1 MDHEN, CDR2 SYDVKM. CDR3 DNA: TGTGCCAGCAGTTCATTAGGAGGGGGCGCGGCCGGCACTGAAGCTTTCTTT. Amino acid sequence: CASSSLGGGAAGTEAFF.

V is TRBV19 and J is TRBJ1-5, with D possibly being TRBD1 (6 bases). This CDR3 region has 15 residues. Germline lookup yields CDR1 LNHDA and CDR2 SQIVND (reference sequence). V gave up 3 bases and J gave up 2 bases, with 11 bases separating them. The CDR3 DNA reads as TGTGCCAGTAGTATCCCAGGGGCAGGCAATCAGCCCCAGCATTTT. It yields the protein CASSIPGAGNQPQHF. The complete variable domain, with remaining parts taken from reference TRBV19 and TRBJ1-5, reads DGGITQSPKYLFRKEGQNVTLSCEQNLNHDAMYWYRQDPGQGLRLIYYSQIVNDFQKGDIAEGYSVSREKKESFPLTVTSAQKNPTAFYLCASSIPGAGNQPQHFGDGTRLSIL.

V gene TRBV25-1 combines with J gene TRBJ1-2; possible D gene TRBD1, 5 bases. Germline-derived CDR1 and CDR2 are MGHDK and SYGVNS. The CDR3 is made up of 13 amino acids. V lost 9 bases and J lost 0, with 11 bases in between. The CDR3 loop is CASKGASNYGYTF. CDR3 bases: TGTGCCAGTAAAGGGGCCTCTAACTATGGCTACACCTTC.

V usage is TRBV25-1 and J usage is TRBJ1-2; 7 nucleotides agree with TRBD1. With V trimmed by 5 bases and J by 8 bases, 2 bases remained unmatched. The CDR3 is 11 amino acids. Germline V gene sequence: CDR1 MGHDK, CDR2 SYGVNS. CDR3 protein: CASSSGGGYTF. The CDR3 coding sequence is TGTGCCAGCAGTTCAGGGGGAGGCTACACCTTC.

The CDR3 here is CASSIGQGGPYEQYF. The CDR3 nucleotides read TGTGCCAGCAGTATCGGACAGGGGGGCCCCTACGAGCAGTACTTC. The chain employs TRBV27 and TRBJ2-7, with 10 bases aligning to TRBD1. In germline, CDR1 is MNHEY, CDR2 SMNVEV (reference sequence). The CDR3 length is 15 residues. V was pared by 5 bases and J by 2 bases, with 6 bases of the junction left unmatched.

J is TRBJ2-3 and V is TRBV28; tentatively, D is TRBD2 (5 bases). The V gene lost 5 bases and the J gene lost 6 bases, with 9 bases spanning the gap. The CDR3 consists of 12 residues. CDR1 MDHEN and CDR2 SYDVKM come from the germline V gene. CDR3 amino acids: CASSRGSDTQYF. CDR3 DNA sequence: TGTGCCAGCAGTCGAGGGTCGGATACGCAGTATTTT.

This rearrangement joins TRBV11-2 to TRBJ1-3, with D hard to call. Trimming removed 2 bases at V and 0 bases at J, with 14 bases between. CDR3 length equals 17 residues. Germline CDR1 and CDR2: SGHAT and FQNNGV. The CDR3 bases are TGTGCCAGCAGCTTACTGGTTGGATCCTCCTCTGGAAACACCATATATTTT. It is translated as CASSLLVGSSSGNTIYF.

The V gene is TRBV6-6, the J gene TRBJ2-7; 10 bases map to TRBD1. The CDR3 is made up of 14 amino acids. V shed 2 bases, J shed 5 bases, and the junction held 3 bases outside the gene matches. CDR1 and CDR2 from the germline V gene are MNHNY and SVGAGI (reference sequence). The CDR3 region is CASSYADRGNEQYF. The CDR3, as DNA: TGTGCCAGCAGTTACGCGGACAGGGGGAACGAGCAGTACTTC.

The V gene is TRBV14, the J gene TRBJ1-1; no reliable D call. This CDR3 region has 13 residues. Between the trimmed V and J ends, which lost 6 bases and 1 base, there was a span of 9 bases. Germline CDR1 SGHDN, CDR2 FVKESK. The CDR3 spells CASRKWGNTEAFF. The CDR3 bases are TGTGCCAGCAGAAAGTGGGGGAACACTGAAGCTTTCTTT.

The rearrangement joins TRBV12-3 or TRBV12-4 to TRBJ2-5; a possible D gene is TRBD1 (5 bases). The CDR3 is made up of 11 amino acids. V was trimmed by 5 bases and J by 7 bases, leaving 8 bases between them. CDR3 sequence: CASSVDRTQYF. Here the CDR3 DNA reads TGTGCCAGCAGTGTCGACAGGACCCAGTACTTC.

This clone was observed a handful of times. This chain joins TRBV7-2 and TRBJ2-7, with 8 bases that match TRBD1. Germline CDR1 reads SGHTA; CDR2 reads FQGNSA. V lost 3 bases and J lost 2; bases outside the gene matches: 6. CDR3 size: 15 residues. The CDR3 DNA is TGTGCCAGCAGCTTGTCGGTGGGACAGGCCTACGAGCAGTACTTC. This translates into CASSLSVGQAYEQYF. The full variable domain, completed using reference TRBV7-2 and TRBJ2-7, is GAGVSQSPSNKVTEKGKDVELRCDPISGHTALYWYRQSLGQGLEFLIYFQGNSAPDKSGLPSDRFSAERTGGSVSTLTIQRTQQEDSAVYLCASSLSVGQAYEQYFGPGTRLTVT.

This chain uses TRBV29-1 with TRBJ2-5, with D maybe TRBD2 (6 bases). The CDR3 is 14 amino acids. Deletions cut 8 bases from V and 1 base from J, with 17 bases between. Germline V lookup: CDR1 SQVTM, CDR2 ANQGSEA. Written as DNA, the CDR3 is TGCAGCATGGGGCTCGGGACTTCCCAAGAGACCCAGTACTTC. Translating gives CSMGLGTSQETQYF.

The table lists this clone with a count of one. This chain joins TRBV19 and TRBJ1-1; D uncertain. The CDR3 has 11 amino acids. The germline V and J ends were trimmed by 7 bases and 3 bases, with 6 bases remaining between them. CDR1 and CDR2 (germline): LNHDA, SQIVND (reference sequence). The CDR3 DNA is TGTGCCAGTACCCTCCACACTGAAGCTTTCTTT. The encoded protein is CASTLHTEAFF.